This TCR beta chain was found in a study of regulatory T cells in long-lasting Graves disease. Combining iRepertoire HTBI primers with Arm-PCR of CDR3 regions, the authors built TCR beta libraries. In TCRdb, the multiplex PCR reads were re-called with MiXCR into one record per CDR3 protein. The table records around 510,000 distinct CDR3 sequences, roughly 20% of them present only once. The CDR3 contains 13 residues. Germline lookup yields CDR1 SNHLY and CDR2 FYNNEI. V was trimmed by 7 bases and J by 3 bases, leaving 12 bases between them. Time point denoted: persistent/refractory GD, antithyroid drugs over 5 years with positive TRAb. Following extraction of RNA from PBMCs, that RNA was used to make the TCR library. The authors diagnosed Graves' disease using American Thyroid Association guidelines. Each patient gave approximately 8.1 milliliters of EDTA-anticoagulated peripheral blood. Study-level results: The study found TRBV28, TRBJ1-2 and TRBJ2-5 favored in persistent disease.

Many counts were recorded for this clonotype. Antigen: not known. The source was peripheral blood mononuclear cells (PBMCs), collected when the disease was refractory, from a patient treated with antithyroid drugs. The chain combines TRBV2 with TRBJ2-5; D is unclear. The clonotype was recovered from a female donor with Graves disease. The CDR3 sequence: CASNRASEETQYF. The CDR3 DNA is TGTGCCAGCAACCGTGCGTCCGAAGAGACCCAGTACTTC. Supplemented by reference TRBV2 and TRBJ2-5, the full variable domain reads EPEVTQTPSHQVTQMGQEVILRCVPISNHLYFYWYRQILGQKVEFLVSFYNNEISEKSEIFDDQFSVERPDGSNFTLKIRSTKLEDSAMYFCASNRASEETQYFGPGTRLLVL.